The 23 T cell receptor beta chains below come from one sample, sequenced in a study of shared clonotypes between healthy human individuals. The assay was immunoSEQ multiplex PCR, and TCRdb's table has in-frame clones only and misses some. The data contain around 1.4 million clones, 98% of them singletons. The specimen was naive CD4+ T cells sorted from blood. Subset here: CD45RA+ positively selected. The receptors were gathered from a man aged 30-40 years in good health.

The chain links TRBV5-1 to TRBJ2-5, with unresolved D. This CDR3 is 16 amino acids long. Germline CDR1 is SGHRS and CDR2 is YFSETQ. The germline V and J ends were trimmed by 3 bases and 1 base, with 16 bases remaining between them. CDR3 residues: CASSSYEWGLQETQYF. The CDR3 coding sequence is TGCGCCAGCAGCTCCTACGAGTGGGGTCTCCAAGAGACCCAGTACTTC.

The chain joins TRBV20-1 to TRBJ2-5, with D unresolved. Germline V gives CDR1 DFQATT, CDR2 SNEGSKA (reference sequence). The CDR3 runs 11 residues. V was pared by 5 bases and J by 5 bases, with 9 bases between. The CDR3 DNA reads as TGCAGTGCTTTACAATCCGAGACCCAGTACTTC. Its translation is CSALQSETQYF.

The chain joins TRBV6-1 to TRBJ2-7; 10 bases are shared with TRBD1. The CDR3 sequence is 16 residues long. The germline CDR1 and CDR2 sequences are MNHNS and SASEGT. Germline trimming cut 4 bases from V and 7 bases from J; bases unmatched to any gene: 13. The CDR3 sequence is CASSGAPGQGRREQYF. The CDR3 DNA reads TGTGCCAGCAGTGGAGCTCCGGGACAGGGGAGACGGGAGCAGTACTTC.

The chain joins TRBV18 to TRBJ2-3, with D tentatively TRBD1 (6 bases). The CDR3 sequence is 13 residues long. Germline CDR1 reads KGHSH; CDR2 reads LQKENI. V lost 4 bases to trimming and J lost 4 bases, with 9 bases between them. The CDR3 region is CASSLRQADTQYF. In nucleotides, the CDR3 is TGTGCCAGCTCACTCAGACAGGCAGATACGCAGTATTTT.

This clone was detected once. J is TRBJ1-5 and V is TRBV10-3, with 8 bases lining up with TRBD1. Trimming at V came to 5 bases and at J to 6 bases, leaving 3 bases not matched to a gene. This CDR3 is built from 13 residues. CDR1 is ENHRY and CDR2 is SYGVKD in the germline V gene. CDR3 region: CAISPGQAQPQHF. The CDR3 DNA is TGTGCCATCAGTCCGGGACAGGCTCAGCCCCAGCATTTT.

This chain joins TRBV2 and TRBJ2-6; D unresolved. Germline loops: CDR1 SNHLY, CDR2 FYNNEI. CDR3 size: 15 residues. V shed 4 bases and J shed 0 bases, with 7 bases lying between them. This chain's CDR3 is CASSGRFSGANVLTF. In nucleotides, the CDR3 is TGTGCCAGCAGTGGACGGTTCTCTGGGGCCAACGTCCTGACTTTC.

CDR3 nucleotides: TGTGCCAGCATCCCCGGGACATCGAACTACGAGCAGTACTTC. This sequence encodes CASIPGTSNYEQYF. The chain recombines TRBV28 with TRBJ2-7; D might be TRBD1 (6 bases). The germline V and J ends were trimmed by 7 bases and 3 bases, with 16 bases remaining between them. The CDR3 spans 14 residues. Looked up from germline, CDR1 is MDHEN and CDR2 is SYDVKM.

The chain recombines TRBV10-3 with TRBJ2-5; possible D gene TRBD1, 5 bases. The germline gives CDR1 ENHRY, CDR2 SYGVKD. The V end lost 6 bases, the J end lost 2 bases, and 7 bases lay between the germline ends. The CDR3 extends over 12 amino acids. The CDR3 sequence: CAISNRQETQYF. CDR3 nucleotide sequence: TGTGCCATCAGCAACAGGCAAGAGACCCAGTACTTC.

The chain links TRBV5-1 to TRBJ2-2, with 12 bases aligning to TRBD2. CDR3 length: 17 residues. The V segment lost 4 bases and the J segment 7 bases; nucleotides outside the gene matches: 11. Germline V CDR1 and CDR2: SGHRS, YFSETQ. CDR3 residues: CASSVRGLAGIIGELFF. The CDR3 DNA is TGCGCCAGCAGCGTCCGAGGACTAGCGGGAATAATCGGGGAGCTGTTTTTT.

This clone was seen just once. The DNA for the CDR3 is TGTGCCATCAGTCCCACTAGCGCTTCCTACAATGAGCAGTTCTTC. This gives the protein CAISPTSASYNEQFF. The gene calls are TRBV10-3 and TRBJ2-1; 7 nucleotides align to TRBD2. CDR3 length equals 15 residues. The germline gives CDR1 ENHRY, CDR2 SYGVKD. V shed 5 bases and J 1 base; nucleotides not matched to a gene: 5.

The chain is built from TRBV28 and TRBJ2-2; 8 bases line up with TRBD1. This CDR3 is 14 amino acids long. Germline CDR1 reads MDHEN; CDR2 reads SYDVKM. The junction had 5 bases not matched to a gene; V was cut back by 8 bases and J by 3 bases. The DNA for the CDR3 is TGTGCCAGCGGACGGACAGGGTACACCGGGGAGCTGTTTTTT. This gives the protein CASGRTGYTGELFF.

The gene calls are TRBV7-2 and TRBJ2-1; maybe TRBD2 (5 bases). The CDR3 runs 18 residues. Trimming left V 0 bases short and J 9 bases short, with 24 bases between. Germline lookup yields CDR1 SGHTA and CDR2 FQGNSA. The CDR3 DNA reads TGTGCCAGCAGCTTAGCATCCGCGTTAGCGTTAGGGCGGGCTGAGCAGTTCTTC. Amino acid sequence: CASSLASALALGRAEQFF.

This chain joins TRBV29-1 and TRBJ2-7; TRBD1 might be the D (5 bases). This CDR3 has 14 residues. CDR1 is SQVTM, CDR2 ANQGSEA, per germline. The germline V and J ends were trimmed by 5 bases and 3 bases, with 17 bases remaining between them. The CDR3 spells CSVHEDNIRYEQYF. The DNA of the CDR3 is TGCAGCGTTCATGAGGACAACATCCGCTACGAGCAGTACTTC.

DNA of the CDR3: TGCGCCAGCAGCCAAGACAGGGTCGCCTACGAGCAGTACTTC. It encodes CASSQDRVAYEQYF. The chain employs TRBV4-1 and TRBJ2-7, with a tentative D call TRBD1 (5 bases). V lost 0 bases and J lost 2, with 8 bases in between. The CDR3 runs to 14 residues. The germline V gene has CDR1 MGHRA and CDR2 YSYEKL.

This clone was picked up one time. The rearrangement joins TRBV28 to TRBJ1-5, with 7 nucleotides matching TRBD1. J was trimmed by 6 bases and V by 6 bases; bases with no gene match: 5. The germline V gene has CDR1 MDHEN and CDR2 SYDVKM. This CDR3 contains 13 residues. The CDR3 nucleotides are TGTGCCAGCAGAGACAGGGTTAGTCAGCCCCAGCATTTT. Protein: CASRDRVSQPQHF.

The chain employs TRBV4-1 and TRBJ2-7, with D possibly being TRBD1 (6 bases). V gave up 1 base and J gave up 2 bases, with 9 bases separating them. Germline CDR1 is MGHRA and CDR2 is YSYEKL. The CDR3 totals 14 residues. CDR3 protein: CASSQGTDPYEQYF. The CDR3 DNA reads as TGCGCCAGCAGCCAAGGGACAGACCCCTACGAGCAGTACTTC.

This clone was seen just once. V gene TRBV18 combines with J gene TRBJ2-7; the D call may be TRBD1 or TRBD2 (5 bases each). The germline V gene encodes CDR1 KGHSH and CDR2 LQKENI. Deletions cut 2 bases from V and 6 bases from J, with 20 bases between. The CDR3 extends over 16 amino acids. This chain's CDR3 is CASSPAGTAIPGEQYF. The CDR3 coding sequence is TGTGCCAGCTCACCAGCCGGGACGGCTATCCCAGGCGAGCAGTACTTC.

The rearrangement uses TRBV11-2 and TRBJ2-5; TRBD1 might be the D (6 bases). Germline CDR1 SGHAT, CDR2 FQNNGV. With 4 bases removed from V and 2 bases from J, the gap between germline ends came to 17 bases. This CDR3 has 16 amino acids. The CDR3 region is CASSWRTVHPQETQYF. The CDR3 region has the DNA TGTGCCAGCAGCTGGAGGACAGTCCATCCTCAAGAGACCCAGTACTTC.

The chain joins TRBV7-8 to TRBJ2-7; D is possibly TRBD2 (5 bases). The V gene lost 1 base and the J gene lost 2 bases, with 9 bases spanning the gap. The CDR3 contains 14 residues. Germline V gene data show CDR1 as SGHVS and CDR2 as FQNEAQ. CDR3 loop: CASSLVGVPYEQYF. In DNA form, the CDR3 reads TGTGCCAGCAGCTTAGTCGGGGTACCCTACGAGCAGTACTTC. The entire variable domain, with the rest obtained from reference TRBV7-8 and TRBJ2-7, is as follows: GAGVSQSPRYKVAKRGQDVALRCDPISGHVSLFWYQQALGQGPEFLTYFQNEAQLDKSGLPSDRFFAERPEGSVSTLKIQRTQQEDSAVYLCASSLVGVPYEQYFGPGTRLTVT.

This chain connects TRBV27 to TRBJ2-7; TRBD1 matches 8 bases. Germline V gene lookup returns CDR1 MNHEY and CDR2 SMNVEV (reference sequence). The ends lost 4 bases at V and 0 bases at J; junction bases unmatched: 5. The CDR3 length is 15 residues. The CDR3 coding sequence is TGTGCCAGCAGTTCTCGGACAGGGTACTCCTACGAGCAGTACTTC. It translates to CASSSRTGYSYEQYF.

The chain recombines TRBV11-1 with TRBJ1-2; TRBD1 might be the D (5 bases). CDR3 length: 16 residues. The germline V and J ends were trimmed by 5 bases and 4 bases, with 20 bases remaining between them. CDR1 and CDR2 (germline): SGHAT, FQDESV (reference sequence). CDR3 sequence: CASSASTAATSYGYTF. The CDR3 DNA reads as TGTGCCAGCAGCGCCTCGACAGCGGCGACCTCCTATGGCTACACCTTC.

The J gene is TRBJ2-4, the V gene TRBV2, with 7 bases that match TRBD2. Trimming took 5 bases from V and 0 from J; bases not matched to a gene: 10. The CDR3 covers 17 residues. Germline CDR1 reads SNHLY; CDR2 reads FYNNEI. The CDR3 spells CASSLWEGSIAKNIQYF. For the CDR3, the DNA is TGTGCCAGCAGTTTGTGGGAGGGGTCGATAGCCAAAAACATTCAGTACTTC.

The chain has TRBV6-5 and TRBJ2-7; D is perhaps TRBD2 (5 bases). Trimming removed 6 bases from V and 0 bases from J, with 12 bases in between. CDR3 size: 14 residues. CDR1 is MNHEY and CDR2 is SVGAGI in the germline V gene. The CDR3 DNA reads as TGTGCCAGCAGCTCTAGCTTTCCCTCCTACGAGCAGTACTTC. It is translated as CASSSSFPSYEQYF.